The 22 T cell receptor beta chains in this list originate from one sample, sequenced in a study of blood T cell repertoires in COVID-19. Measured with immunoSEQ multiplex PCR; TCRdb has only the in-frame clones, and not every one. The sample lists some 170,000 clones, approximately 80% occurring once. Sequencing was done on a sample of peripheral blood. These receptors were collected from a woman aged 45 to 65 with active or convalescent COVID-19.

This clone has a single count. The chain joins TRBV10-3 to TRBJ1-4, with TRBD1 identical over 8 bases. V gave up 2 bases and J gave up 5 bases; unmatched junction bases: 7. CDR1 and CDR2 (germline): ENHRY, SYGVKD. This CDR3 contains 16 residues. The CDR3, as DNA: TGTGCCATCAGTGAGGCCGGACAGGGCGTAAATGAAAAACTGTTTTTT. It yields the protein CAISEAGQGVNEKLFF.

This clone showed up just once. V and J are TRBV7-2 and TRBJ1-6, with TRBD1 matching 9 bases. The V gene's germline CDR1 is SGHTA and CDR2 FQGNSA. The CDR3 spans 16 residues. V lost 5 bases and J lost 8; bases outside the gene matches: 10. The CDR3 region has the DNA TGTGCCAGCAGCACCCACAGGGGGCTTACTGATTCACCCCTCCACTTT. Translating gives CASSTHRGLTDSPLHF.

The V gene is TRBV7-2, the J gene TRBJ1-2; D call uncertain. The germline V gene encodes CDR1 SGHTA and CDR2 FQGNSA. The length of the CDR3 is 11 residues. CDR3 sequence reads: CVSGGNYGYTF. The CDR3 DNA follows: TGTGTCTCGGGTGGTAACTATGGCTACACCTTC.

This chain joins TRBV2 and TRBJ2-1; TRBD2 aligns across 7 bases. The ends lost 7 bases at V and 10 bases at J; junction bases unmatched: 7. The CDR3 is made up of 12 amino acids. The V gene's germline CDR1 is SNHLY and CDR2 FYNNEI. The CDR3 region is CASKTSSLEQFF. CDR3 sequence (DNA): TGTGCCAGCAAGACTAGCTCCCTCGAGCAGTTCTTC.

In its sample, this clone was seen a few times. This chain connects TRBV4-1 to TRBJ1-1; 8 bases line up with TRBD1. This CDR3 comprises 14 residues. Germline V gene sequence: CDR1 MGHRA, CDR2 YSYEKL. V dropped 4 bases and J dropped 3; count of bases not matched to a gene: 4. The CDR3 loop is CASSRGQADTEAFF. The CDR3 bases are TGCGCCAGCAGCCGGGGACAGGCCGACACTGAAGCTTTCTTT.

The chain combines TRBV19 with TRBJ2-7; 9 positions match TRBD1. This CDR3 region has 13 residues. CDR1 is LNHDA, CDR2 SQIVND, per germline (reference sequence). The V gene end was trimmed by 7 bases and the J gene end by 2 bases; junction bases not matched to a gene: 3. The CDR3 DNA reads TGTGCCAGTACCGGGACAGGGACCTACGAGCAGTACTTC. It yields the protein CASTGTGTYEQYF.

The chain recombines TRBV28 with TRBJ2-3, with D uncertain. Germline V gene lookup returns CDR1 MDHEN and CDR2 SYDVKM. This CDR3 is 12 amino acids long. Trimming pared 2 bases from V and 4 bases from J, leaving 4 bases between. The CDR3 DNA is TGTGCCAGCAGTTTACCCGCAGATACGCAGTATTTT. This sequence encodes CASSLPADTQYF.

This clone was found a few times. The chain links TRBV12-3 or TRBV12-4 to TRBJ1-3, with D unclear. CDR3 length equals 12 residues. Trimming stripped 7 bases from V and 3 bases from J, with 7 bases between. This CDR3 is CASMRSGNTIYF. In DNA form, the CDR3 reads TGTGCCAGCATGCGGAGTGGAAACACCATATATTTT.

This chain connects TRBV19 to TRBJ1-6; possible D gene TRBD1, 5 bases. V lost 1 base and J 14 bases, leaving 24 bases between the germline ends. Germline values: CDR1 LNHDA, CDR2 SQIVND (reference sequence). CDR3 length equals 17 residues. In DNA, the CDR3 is TGTGCCAGTAGTATAGTCGAGGGCAGGGCAGCTACGGGGGCCCTCCACTTT. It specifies CASSIVEGRAATGALHF.

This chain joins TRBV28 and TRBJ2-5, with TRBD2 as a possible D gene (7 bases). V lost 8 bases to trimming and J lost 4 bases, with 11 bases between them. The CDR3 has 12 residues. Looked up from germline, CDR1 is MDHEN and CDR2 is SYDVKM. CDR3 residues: CASGGGRETQYF. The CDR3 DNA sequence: TGTGCCAGCGGGGGGGGCCGAGAGACCCAGTACTTC.

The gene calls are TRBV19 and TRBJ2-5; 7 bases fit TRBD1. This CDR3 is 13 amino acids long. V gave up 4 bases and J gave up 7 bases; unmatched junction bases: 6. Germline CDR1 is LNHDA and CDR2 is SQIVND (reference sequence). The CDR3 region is CASSTTGDGTQYF. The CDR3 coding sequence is TGTGCCAGTAGTACCACAGGGGACGGGACCCAGTACTTC.

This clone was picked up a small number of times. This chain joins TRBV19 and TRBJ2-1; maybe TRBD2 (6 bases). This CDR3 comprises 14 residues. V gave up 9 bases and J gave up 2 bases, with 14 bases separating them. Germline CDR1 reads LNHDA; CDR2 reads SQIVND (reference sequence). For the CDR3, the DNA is TGTGCCAGCCGTAGCGGAGCGCCCTACAATGAGCAGTTCTTC. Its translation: CASRSGAPYNEQFF.

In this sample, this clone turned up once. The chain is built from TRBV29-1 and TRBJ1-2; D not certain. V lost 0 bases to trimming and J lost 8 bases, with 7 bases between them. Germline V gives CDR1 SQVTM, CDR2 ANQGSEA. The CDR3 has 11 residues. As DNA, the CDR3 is TGCAGCGTTGAAGAAACTCGAGGCTACACCTTC. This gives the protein CSVEETRGYTF.

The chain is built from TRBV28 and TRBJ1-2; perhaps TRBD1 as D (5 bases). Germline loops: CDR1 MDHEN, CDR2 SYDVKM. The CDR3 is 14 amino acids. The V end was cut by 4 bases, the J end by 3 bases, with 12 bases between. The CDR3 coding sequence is TGTGCCAGCAGTTCAGGAGGGGCGGACTATGGCTACACCTTC. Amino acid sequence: CASSSGGADYGYTF.

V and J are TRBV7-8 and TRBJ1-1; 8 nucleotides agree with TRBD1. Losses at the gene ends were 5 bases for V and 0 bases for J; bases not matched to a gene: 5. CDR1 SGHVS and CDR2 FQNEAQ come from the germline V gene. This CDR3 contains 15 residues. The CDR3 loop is CASSKQGVVNTEAFF. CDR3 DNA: TGTGCCAGCAGCAAACAGGGGGTGGTGAACACTGAAGCTTTCTTT.

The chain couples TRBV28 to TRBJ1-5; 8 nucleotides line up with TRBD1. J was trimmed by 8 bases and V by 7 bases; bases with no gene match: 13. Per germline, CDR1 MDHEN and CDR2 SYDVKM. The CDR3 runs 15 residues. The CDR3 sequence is CASNSIGQGEKPQHF. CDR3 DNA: TGTGCCAGCAACTCCATAGGACAGGGTGAAAAGCCCCAGCATTTT.

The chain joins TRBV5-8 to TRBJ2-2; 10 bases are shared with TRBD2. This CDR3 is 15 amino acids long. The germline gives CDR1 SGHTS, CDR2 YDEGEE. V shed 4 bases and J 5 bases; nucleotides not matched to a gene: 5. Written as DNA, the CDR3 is TGTGCCAGCAGCCATCTAGCGGGAGTAACCGGGGAGCTGTTTTTT. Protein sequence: CASSHLAGVTGELFF. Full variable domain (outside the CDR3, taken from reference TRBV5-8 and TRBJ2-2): EAGVTQSPTHLIKTRGQQATLRCSPISGHTSVYWYQQALGLGLQFLLWYDEGEERNRGNFPPRFSGRQFPNYSSELNVNALELEDSALYLCASSHLAGVTGELFFGEGSRLTVL.

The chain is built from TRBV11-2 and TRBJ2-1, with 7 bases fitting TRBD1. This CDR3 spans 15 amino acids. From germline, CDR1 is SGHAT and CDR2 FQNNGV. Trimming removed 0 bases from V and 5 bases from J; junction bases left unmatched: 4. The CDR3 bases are TGTGCCAGCAGCTTAGATTATAGGGGGCACAATGAGCAGTTCTTC. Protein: CASSLDYRGHNEQFF.

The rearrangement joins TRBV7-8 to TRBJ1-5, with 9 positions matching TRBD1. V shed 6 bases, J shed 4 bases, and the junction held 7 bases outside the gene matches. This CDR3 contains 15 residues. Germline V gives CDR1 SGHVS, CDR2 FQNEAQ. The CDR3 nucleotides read TGTGCCAGCAGTTCGGACAGGGGCAGGAATCAGCCCCAGCATTTT. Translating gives CASSSDRGRNQPQHF.

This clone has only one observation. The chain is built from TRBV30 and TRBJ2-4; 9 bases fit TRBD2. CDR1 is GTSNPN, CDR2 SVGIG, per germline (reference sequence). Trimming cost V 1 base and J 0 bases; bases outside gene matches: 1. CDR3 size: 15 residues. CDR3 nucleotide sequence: TGTGCCTGGAGTGGAGCGGGGGGAGCCAAAAACATTCAGTACTTC. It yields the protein CAWSGAGGAKNIQYF.

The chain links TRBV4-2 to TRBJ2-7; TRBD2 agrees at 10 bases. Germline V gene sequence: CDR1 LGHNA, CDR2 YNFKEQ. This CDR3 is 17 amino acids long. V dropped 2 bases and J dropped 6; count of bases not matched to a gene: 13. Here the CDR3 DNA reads TGTGCCAGCAGCCAATCTACAATTCTAGCGGGAGTGGGCGAGCAGTACTTC. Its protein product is CASSQSTILAGVGEQYF.

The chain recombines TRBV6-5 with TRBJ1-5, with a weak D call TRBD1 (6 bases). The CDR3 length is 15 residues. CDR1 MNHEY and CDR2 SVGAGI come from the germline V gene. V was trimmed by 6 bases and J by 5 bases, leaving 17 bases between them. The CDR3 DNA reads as TGTGCCAGCAGGAGTCAACAGGGATTTCATCAGCCCCAGCATTTT. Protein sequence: CASRSQQGFHQPQHF.